What follows are 4 T cell receptor beta chains derived from one specimen sequenced in a study of molecular identifiers for immune sequencing clone quantification. TCRdb independently ran MiXCR on the PCR reads; one entry per CDR3 protein. This sample has under 650,000 distinct CDR3 sequences, with roughly 21% found just once. The specimen sequenced was naive CD8+ T cells from blood, with Jurkat cell RNA spiked in. Subset of the sample: FACS-sorted CD8+CD4-CCR7+CD45RA+ naive T cells. The receptors here all came from a human donor in good health. Some libraries in this study had Jurkat cell RNA spiked in.

This clonotype was counted between two and nine times. V gene TRBV24-1 combines with J gene TRBJ2-1; D unresolved. CDR1 and CDR2 (germline): KGHDR, SFDVKD. The CDR3 runs 15 residues. Trimming took off 4 bases at V and 2 bases at J, with 11 bases between the two ends. CDR3 sequence reads: CATSDQDFPYNEQFF. The CDR3 DNA is TGTGCCACCAGTGACCAAGATTTCCCCTACAATGAGCAGTTCTTC.

The chain combines TRBV27 with TRBJ2-7; weak D call: TRBD1 (6 bases). The germline V and J ends were trimmed by 2 bases and 0 bases, with 11 bases remaining between them. The CDR3 covers 15 residues. The germline V gene has CDR1 MNHEY and CDR2 SMNVEV (reference sequence). The CDR3: CASSLGGAPSYEQYF. The CDR3 region has the DNA TGTGCCAGCAGTTTAGGGGGCGCCCCCTCCTACGAGCAGTACTTC.

This clonotype was detected many times. The J gene is TRBJ2-3, the V gene TRBV13; possibly TRBD1 or TRBD2 for D (6 bases each). Trimming took off 5 bases at V and 2 bases at J, with 23 bases between the two ends. Germline CDR1 PRHDT, CDR2 FYEKMQ (reference sequence). The CDR3 consists of 18 residues. CDR3 DNA sequence: TGTGCCAGCAGCCCCGGACTAACACTCCTGGGACACACAGATACGCAGTATTTT. This translates into CASSPGLTLLGHTDTQYF. Complete variable domain (other parts from reference TRBV13 and TRBJ2-3): AAGVIQSPRHLIKEKRETATLKCYPIPRHDTVYWYQQGPGQDPQFLISFYEKMQSDKGSIPDRFSAQQFSDYHSELNMSSLELGDSALYFCASSPGLTLLGHTDTQYFGPGTRLTVL.

This chain uses TRBV7-9 with TRBJ1-3, with no clear D. This CDR3 contains 15 residues. Trimming stripped 1 base from V and 3 bases from J, with 10 bases between. The V gene's germline CDR1 is SEHNR and CDR2 FQNEAQ (reference sequence). This CDR3 reads CASSLDAGYGNTIYF. The DNA of the CDR3 is TGTGCCAGCAGCTTAGACGCGGGATATGGAAACACCATATATTTT.